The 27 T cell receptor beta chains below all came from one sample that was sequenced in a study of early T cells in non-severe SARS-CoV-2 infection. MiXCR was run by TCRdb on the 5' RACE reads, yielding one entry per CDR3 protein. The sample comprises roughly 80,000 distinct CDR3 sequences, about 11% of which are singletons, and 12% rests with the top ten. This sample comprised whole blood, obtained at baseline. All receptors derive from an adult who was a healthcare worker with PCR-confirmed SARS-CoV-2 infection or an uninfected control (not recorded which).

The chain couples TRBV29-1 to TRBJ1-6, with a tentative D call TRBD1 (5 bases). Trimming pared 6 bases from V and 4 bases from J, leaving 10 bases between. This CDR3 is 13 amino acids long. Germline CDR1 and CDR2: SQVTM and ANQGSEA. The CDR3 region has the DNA TGCAGCGTATCGGGGGGGTATAATTCACCCCTCCACTTT. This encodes CSVSGGYNSPLHF.

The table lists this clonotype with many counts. For the CDR3, the DNA is TGTGCCAGCAGTTCCTTATGGACAGGGGGGATCTATAATTCACCCCTCCACTTT. Residues: CASSSLWTGGIYNSPLHF. V is TRBV27 and J is TRBJ1-6; 10 bases are shared with TRBD1. From germline, CDR1 is MNHEY and CDR2 SMNVEV (reference sequence). The J segment lost 3 bases and the V segment lost 4 bases, leaving 9 bases of the junction unmatched. This CDR3 has 18 residues.

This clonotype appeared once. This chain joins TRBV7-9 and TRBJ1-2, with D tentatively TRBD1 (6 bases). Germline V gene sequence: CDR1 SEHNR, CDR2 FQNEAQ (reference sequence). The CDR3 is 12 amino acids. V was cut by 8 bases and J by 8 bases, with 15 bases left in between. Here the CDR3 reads CASHTEGGGYTF. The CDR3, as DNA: TGTGCCAGCCATACCGAGGGGGGAGGCTACACCTTC.

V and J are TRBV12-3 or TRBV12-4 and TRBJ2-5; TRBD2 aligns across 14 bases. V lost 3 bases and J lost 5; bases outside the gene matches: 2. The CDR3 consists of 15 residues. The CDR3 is CASSFRTSGGETQYF. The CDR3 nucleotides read TGTGCCAGCAGTTTCAGGACTAGCGGGGGGGAGACCCAGTACTTC.

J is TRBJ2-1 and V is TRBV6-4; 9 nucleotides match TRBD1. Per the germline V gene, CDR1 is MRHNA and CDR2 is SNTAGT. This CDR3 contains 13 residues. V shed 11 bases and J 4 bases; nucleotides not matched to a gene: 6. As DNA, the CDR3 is TGTGCCCCCGGGACAGGGTTTTACAATGAGCAGTTCTTC. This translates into CAPGTGFYNEQFF.

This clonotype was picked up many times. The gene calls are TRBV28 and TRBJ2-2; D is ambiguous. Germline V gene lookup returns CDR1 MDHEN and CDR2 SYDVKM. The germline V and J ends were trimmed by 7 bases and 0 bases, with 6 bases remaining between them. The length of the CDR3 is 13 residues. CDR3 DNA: TGTGCCAGCAAGACCGCGAACACCGGGGAGCTGTTTTTT. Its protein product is CASKTANTGELFF.

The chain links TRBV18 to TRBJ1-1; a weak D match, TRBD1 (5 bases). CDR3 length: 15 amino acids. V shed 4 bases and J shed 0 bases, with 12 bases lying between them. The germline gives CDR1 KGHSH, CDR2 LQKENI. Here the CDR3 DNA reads TGTGCCAGCTCACTAAAACAGGATATGAACACTGAAGCTTTCTTT. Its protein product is CASSLKQDMNTEAFF.

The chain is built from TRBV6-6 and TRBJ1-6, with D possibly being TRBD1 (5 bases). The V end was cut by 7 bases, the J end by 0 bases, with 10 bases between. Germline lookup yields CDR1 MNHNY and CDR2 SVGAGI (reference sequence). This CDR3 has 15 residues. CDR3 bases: TGTGCCAGCACGAGAGACAGCTCCTATAATTCACCCCTCCACTTT. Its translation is CASTRDSSYNSPLHF.

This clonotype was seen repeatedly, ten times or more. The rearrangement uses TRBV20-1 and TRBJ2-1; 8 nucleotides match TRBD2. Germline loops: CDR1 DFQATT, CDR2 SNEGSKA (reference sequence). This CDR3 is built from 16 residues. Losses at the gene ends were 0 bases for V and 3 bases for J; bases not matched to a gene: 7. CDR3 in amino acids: CSARDPGGELYNEQFF. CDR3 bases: TGCAGTGCTAGAGATCCGGGGGGGGAACTCTACAATGAGCAGTTCTTC.

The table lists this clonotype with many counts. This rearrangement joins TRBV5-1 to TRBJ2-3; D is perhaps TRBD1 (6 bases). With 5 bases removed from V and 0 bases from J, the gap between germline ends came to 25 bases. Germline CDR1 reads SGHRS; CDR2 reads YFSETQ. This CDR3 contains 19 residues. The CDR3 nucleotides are TGCGCCAGCAGACGGTTTGCAGGGGACCTCTTACCTAGCACAGATACGCAGTATTTT. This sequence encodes CASRRFAGDLLPSTDTQYF.

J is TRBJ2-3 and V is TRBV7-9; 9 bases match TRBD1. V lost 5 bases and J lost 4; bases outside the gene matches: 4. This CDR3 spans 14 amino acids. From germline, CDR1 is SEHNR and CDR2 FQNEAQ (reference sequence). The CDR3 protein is CASSLGTGSDTQYF. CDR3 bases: TGTGCCAGCAGCCTCGGGACAGGGTCAGATACGCAGTATTTT.

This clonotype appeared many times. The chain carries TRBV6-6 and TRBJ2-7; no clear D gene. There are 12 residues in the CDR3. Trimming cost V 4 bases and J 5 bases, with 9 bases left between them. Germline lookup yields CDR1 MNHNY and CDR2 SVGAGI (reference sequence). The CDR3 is CASSLVGDEQYF. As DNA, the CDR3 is TGTGCCAGCAGTTTGGTCGGAGACGAGCAGTACTTC.

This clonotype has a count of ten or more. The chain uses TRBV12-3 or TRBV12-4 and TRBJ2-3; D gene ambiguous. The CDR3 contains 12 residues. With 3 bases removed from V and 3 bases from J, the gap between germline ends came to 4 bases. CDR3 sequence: CASSFGTDTQYF. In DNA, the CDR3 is TGTGCCAGCAGTTTTGGTACAGATACGCAGTATTTT.

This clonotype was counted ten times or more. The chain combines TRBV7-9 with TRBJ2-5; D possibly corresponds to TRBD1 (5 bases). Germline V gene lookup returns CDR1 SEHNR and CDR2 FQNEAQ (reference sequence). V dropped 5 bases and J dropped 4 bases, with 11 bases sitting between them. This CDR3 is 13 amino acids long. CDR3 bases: TGTGCCAGCAGCACCAGCGACAGAGAGACCCAGTACTTC. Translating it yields CASSTSDRETQYF.

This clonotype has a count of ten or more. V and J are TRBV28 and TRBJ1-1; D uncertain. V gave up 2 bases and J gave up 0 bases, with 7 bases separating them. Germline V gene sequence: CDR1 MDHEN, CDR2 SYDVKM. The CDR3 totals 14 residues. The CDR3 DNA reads TGTGCCAGCAGTTTAGTTCAGCTGAACACTGAAGCTTTCTTT. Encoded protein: CASSLVQLNTEAFF.

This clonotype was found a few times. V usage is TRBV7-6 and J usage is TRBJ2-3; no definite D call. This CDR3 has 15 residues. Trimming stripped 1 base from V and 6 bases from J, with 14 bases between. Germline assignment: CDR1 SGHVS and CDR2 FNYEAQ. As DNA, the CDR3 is TGTGCCAGCAGCTTAGGGCCTCGAAGCTACGATACGCAGTATTTT. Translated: CASSLGPRSYDTQYF.

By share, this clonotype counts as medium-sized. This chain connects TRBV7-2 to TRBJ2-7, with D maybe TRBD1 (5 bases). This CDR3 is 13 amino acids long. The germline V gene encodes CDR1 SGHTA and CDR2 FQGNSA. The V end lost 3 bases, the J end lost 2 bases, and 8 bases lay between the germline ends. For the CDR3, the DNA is TGTGCCAGCAGCTTGCAGGGTACCTACGAGCAGTACTTC. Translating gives CASSLQGTYEQYF.

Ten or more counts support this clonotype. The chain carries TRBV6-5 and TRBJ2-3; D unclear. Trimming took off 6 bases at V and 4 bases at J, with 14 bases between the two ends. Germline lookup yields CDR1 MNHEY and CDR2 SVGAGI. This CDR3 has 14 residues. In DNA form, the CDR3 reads TGTGCCAGCAGCCAACTCCCTCGACCAGATACGCAGTATTTT. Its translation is CASSQLPRPDTQYF.

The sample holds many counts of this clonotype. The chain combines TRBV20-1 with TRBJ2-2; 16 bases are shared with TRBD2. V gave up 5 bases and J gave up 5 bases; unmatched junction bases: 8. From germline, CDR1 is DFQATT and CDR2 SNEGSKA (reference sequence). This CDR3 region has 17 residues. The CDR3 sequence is CSAPGLAGGPGTGELFF. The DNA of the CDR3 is TGCAGTGCTCCGGGACTAGCGGGGGGGCCGGGGACCGGGGAGCTGTTTTTT.

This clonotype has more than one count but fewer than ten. CDR3 sequence: CASSPRQGTNTGELFF. CDR3 sequence (DNA): TGTGCCAGCTCACCTAGACAGGGGACGAACACCGGGGAGCTGTTTTTT. The V and J genes are TRBV18 and TRBJ2-2; 8 bases are a match to TRBD1. This CDR3 comprises 16 residues. Trimming cost V 3 bases and J 0 bases; bases outside gene matches: 3. The germline V gene encodes CDR1 KGHSH and CDR2 LQKENI. The full variable domain, rest sourced from reference TRBV18 and TRBJ2-2, is NAGVMQNPRHLVRRRGQEARLRCSPMKGHSHVYWYRQLPEEGLKFMVYLQKENIIDESGMPKERFSAEFPKEGPSILRIQQVVRGDSAAYFCASSPRQGTNTGELFFGEGSRLTVL.

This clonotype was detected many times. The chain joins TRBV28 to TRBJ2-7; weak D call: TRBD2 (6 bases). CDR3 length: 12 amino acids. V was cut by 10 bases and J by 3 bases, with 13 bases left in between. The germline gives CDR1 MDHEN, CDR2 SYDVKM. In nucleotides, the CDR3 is TGTGCCACCCGGGACTTTTACTACGAGCAGTACTTC. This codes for CATRDFYYEQYF.

The CDR3 bases are TGTGCCAGTAGTCCTATGTCTATGAACACTGAAGCTTTCTTT. This gives the protein CASSPMSMNTEAFF. The chain uses TRBV19 and TRBJ1-1; D remains ambiguous. Looked up from germline, CDR1 is LNHDA and CDR2 is SQIVND (reference sequence). This CDR3 comprises 14 residues. V lost 5 bases to trimming and J lost 0 bases, with 10 bases between them.

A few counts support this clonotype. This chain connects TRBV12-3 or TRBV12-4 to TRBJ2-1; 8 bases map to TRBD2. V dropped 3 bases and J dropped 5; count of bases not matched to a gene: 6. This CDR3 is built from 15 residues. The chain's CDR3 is CASSFSSGGNNEQFF. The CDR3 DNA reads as TGTGCCAGCAGTTTCTCCAGCGGGGGAAACAATGAGCAGTTCTTC.

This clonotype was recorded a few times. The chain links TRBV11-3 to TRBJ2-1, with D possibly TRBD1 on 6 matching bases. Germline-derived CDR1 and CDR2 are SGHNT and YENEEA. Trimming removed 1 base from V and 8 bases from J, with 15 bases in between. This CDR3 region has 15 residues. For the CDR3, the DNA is TGTGCCAGCAGCTTAGTGGGGGCATCACAATATGAGCAGTTCTTC. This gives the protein CASSLVGASQYEQFF. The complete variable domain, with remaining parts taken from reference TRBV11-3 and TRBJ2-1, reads EAGVVQSPRYKIIEKKQPVAFWCNPISGHNTLYWYLQNLGQGPELLIRYENEEAVDDSQLPKDRFSAERLKGVDSTLKIQPAELGDSAVYLCASSLVGASQYEQFFGPGTRLTVL.

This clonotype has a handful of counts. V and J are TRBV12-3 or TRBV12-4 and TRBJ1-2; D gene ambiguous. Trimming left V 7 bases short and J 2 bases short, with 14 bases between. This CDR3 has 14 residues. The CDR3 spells CASNPSNLNYGYTF. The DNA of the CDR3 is TGTGCCAGCAATCCGTCCAACCTAAACTATGGCTACACCTTC.

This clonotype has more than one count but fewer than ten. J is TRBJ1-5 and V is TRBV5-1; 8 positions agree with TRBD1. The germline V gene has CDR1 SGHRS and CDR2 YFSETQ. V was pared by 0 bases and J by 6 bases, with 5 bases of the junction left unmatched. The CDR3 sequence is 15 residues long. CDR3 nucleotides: TGCGCCAGCAGCTTGGCAGGGGGCGCCGGTCAGCCCCAGCATTTT. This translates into CASSLAGGAGQPQHF.

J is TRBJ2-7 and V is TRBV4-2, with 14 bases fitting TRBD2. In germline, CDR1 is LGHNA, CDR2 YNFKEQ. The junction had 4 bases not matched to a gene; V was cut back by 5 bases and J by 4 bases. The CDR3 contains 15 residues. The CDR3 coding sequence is TGTGCCAGCAGCGAGGGACTAGCGGGGGAATACGAGCAGTACTTC. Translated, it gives CASSEGLAGEYEQYF.